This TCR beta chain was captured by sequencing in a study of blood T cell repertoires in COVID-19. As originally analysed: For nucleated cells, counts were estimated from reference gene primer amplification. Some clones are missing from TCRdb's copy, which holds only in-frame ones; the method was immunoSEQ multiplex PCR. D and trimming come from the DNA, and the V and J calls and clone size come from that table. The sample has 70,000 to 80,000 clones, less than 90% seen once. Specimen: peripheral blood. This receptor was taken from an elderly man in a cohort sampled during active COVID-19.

In DNA, the CDR3 is TGTGCCAGCAGTTTACAGGGTCGGAACACTGAAGCTTTCTTT. Its protein is CASSLQGRNTEAFF. This chain joins TRBV7-9 and TRBJ1-1, with D possibly matching TRBD1 (6 bases). There are 14 residues in the CDR3. Germline V gene lookup returns CDR1 SEHNR and CDR2 FQNEAQ (reference sequence). The V gene lost 6 bases and the J gene lost 1 base, with 12 bases spanning the gap.